Presented here are 16 T cell receptor beta chains from one specimen sequenced in a study of blood T cell repertoires in COVID-19. Libraries were prepared by immunoSEQ multiplex PCR; TCRdb keeps only in-frame clonotypes and omits some of them. The sample comprises around 130,000 clones, more than 75% of which are singletons, and around 4% rests with the top ten. Sequencing used peripheral blood. These receptors all come from a man between 60 and 75 years old with acute or convalescent COVID-19.

CDR3 loop: CASSYSTSGSVEQYF. CDR3 bases: TGTGCCAGCAGTTACTCAACTAGCGGGAGCGTCGAGCAGTACTTC. The chain joins TRBV6-2 or TRBV6-3 to TRBJ2-7; 11 bases align to TRBD2. The length of the CDR3 is 15 residues. J lost 6 bases, V lost 0 bases, and 4 bases had no gene match. In germline, CDR1 is MNHEY, CDR2 SVGEGT.

The chain uses TRBV18 and TRBJ1-5; 10 bases match TRBD1. Germline loops: CDR1 KGHSH, CDR2 LQKENI. The V gene end was trimmed by 4 bases and the J gene end by 4 bases; junction bases not matched to a gene: 7. The CDR3 length is 16 residues. CDR3: CASSLPGQGRNQPQHF. As DNA, the CDR3 is TGTGCCAGCTCACTTCCGGGACAGGGGAGGAATCAGCCCCAGCATTTT.

The chain has TRBV30 and TRBJ1-1; 9 positions agree with TRBD1. CDR1 and CDR2 from the germline V gene are GTSNPN and SVGIG (reference sequence). V shed 4 bases and J 6 bases; nucleotides not matched to a gene: 6. The CDR3 totals 13 residues. This CDR3 is CAWMGQGRAEAFF. The CDR3 nucleotides read TGTGCCTGGATGGGACAGGGAAGGGCTGAAGCTTTCTTT.

V usage is TRBV14 and J usage is TRBJ1-1; TRBD1 aligns across 8 bases. Germline V gene sequence: CDR1 SGHDN, CDR2 FVKESK. The CDR3 consists of 12 residues. The junction had 0 bases not matched to a gene; V was cut back by 4 bases and J by 5 bases. CDR3 in DNA: TGTGCCAGCAGCCGACAGGGGACTGAAGCTTTCTTT. The encoded protein is CASSRQGTEAFF.

The DNA of the CDR3 is TGTGCCACCGAAGGGACTAGCGGGATTGAGCAGTTCTTC. As protein: CATEGTSGIEQFF. The chain combines TRBV24-1 with TRBJ2-1, with TRBD2 matching 13 bases. Per germline, CDR1 KGHDR and CDR2 SFDVKD. This CDR3 contains 13 residues. Trimming at V came to 9 bases and at J to 9 bases, leaving 4 bases not matched to a gene.

The chain combines TRBV4-3 with TRBJ2-3, with 8 bases aligning to TRBD2. Germline lookup yields CDR1 LGHNA and CDR2 YSLEER. There are 15 residues in the CDR3. V lost 0 bases, J lost 6 bases, and 5 bases stayed unmatched. For the CDR3, the DNA is TGCGCCAGCAGCCAAGATCATCGGGGGGGGGATACGCAGTATTTT. It codes for CASSQDHRGGDTQYF.

The chain is built from TRBV7-2 and TRBJ2-1; 10 positions agree with TRBD2. CDR1 is SGHTA, CDR2 FQGNSA, per germline. The junction had 8 bases not matched to a gene; V was cut back by 5 bases and J by 7 bases. There are 15 residues in the CDR3. CDR3 sequence (DNA): TGTGCCAGCAGCCTTACTAGCGGGGTTTTAAATGAGCAGTTCTTC. Translation: CASSLTSGVLNEQFF.

The V call is TRBV19, the J call TRBJ2-2, with D hard to call. Trimming removed 3 bases at V and 6 bases at J, with 5 bases between. Per the germline V gene, CDR1 is LNHDA and CDR2 is SQIVND (reference sequence). The CDR3 is 12 amino acids. CDR3 loop: CASSIPPGELFF. CDR3 in DNA: TGTGCCAGTAGTATCCCTCCCGGGGAGCTGTTTTTT.

V gene TRBV28 combines with J gene TRBJ1-1; 7 bases are shared with TRBD1. The CDR3 has 12 residues. Germline V CDR1 and CDR2: MDHEN, SYDVKM. V trimming: 8 bases; J trimming: 4 bases; junction bases outside the gene matches: 4. DNA of the CDR3: TGTGCCAGCGGAGGGGGCGCCACTGAAGCTTTCTTT. It translates to CASGGGATEAFF.

The sample holds one count of this clone. The chain uses TRBV28 and TRBJ2-5; 8 bases are shared with TRBD1. The CDR3 loop spans 19 amino acids. Germline CDR1 and CDR2: MDHEN and SYDVKM. Trimming at V came to 4 bases and at J to 4 bases, leaving 20 bases not matched to a gene. The CDR3 loop reads CASSSARKGQVFSGETQYF. DNA for the CDR3: TGTGCCAGCAGTTCGGCAAGGAAGGGACAGGTATTCTCCGGAGAGACCCAGTACTTC.

This sequence joins TRBV2 and TRBJ1-3; D gene unclear. Trimming stripped 7 bases from V and 1 base from J, with 5 bases between. Germline CDR1 SNHLY, CDR2 FYNNEI. CDR3 length: 12 amino acids. The CDR3 coding sequence is TGTGCCAGCACGTCTTCTGGAAACACCATATATTTT. Encoded protein: CASTSSGNTIYF.

The J gene is TRBJ2-7, the V gene TRBV28, with D possibly matching TRBD1 (6 bases). The length of the CDR3 is 15 residues. CDR1 is MDHEN and CDR2 is SYDVKM in the germline V gene. Trimming removed 5 bases from V and 3 bases from J, with 17 bases in between. The CDR3 bases are TGTGCCAGCAGTACCCCAAACAGGGAGTACTACGAGCAGTACTTC. It codes for CASSTPNREYYEQYF.

This chain uses TRBV7-8 with TRBJ2-7; 9 bases agree with TRBD1. J gave up 5 bases and V 6 bases, and 11 bases lay outside the gene matches. The CDR3 loop spans 15 amino acids. The V gene's germline CDR1 is SGHVS and CDR2 FQNEAQ. The CDR3 DNA is TGTGCCAGCAGAGTCTCCGGGACAGGGTACGACGAGCAGTACTTC. This translates into CASRVSGTGYDEQYF.

This clone was counted a single time. The chain uses TRBV5-1 and TRBJ2-2; 7 bases line up with TRBD1. Germline V gives CDR1 SGHRS, CDR2 YFSETQ. CDR3 length equals 19 residues. V was pared by 4 bases and J by 1 base, with 16 bases of the junction left unmatched. DNA for the CDR3: TGCGCCAGCAGCATCCATACCTCCGGGACAGCTATGAACACCGGGGAGCTGTTTTTT. This encodes CASSIHTSGTAMNTGELFF.

V and J are TRBV9 and TRBJ2-6; no definite D call. From germline, CDR1 is SGDLS and CDR2 YYNGEE. CDR3 length: 15 amino acids. V lost 0 bases, J lost 0 bases, and 4 bases lay in between. The CDR3 nucleotides read TGTGCCAGCAGCGTAGCTCCCTCTGGGGCCAACGTCCTGACTTTC. It is translated as CASSVAPSGANVLTF.

Written as DNA, the CDR3 is TGTGCCAGCAATCCGGAGGGCGCAGATACGCAGTATTTT. It codes for CASNPEGADTQYF. This chain joins TRBV27 and TRBJ2-3, with D maybe TRBD2 (6 bases). The CDR3 totals 13 residues. Germline V CDR1 and CDR2: MNHEY, SMNVEV (reference sequence). The V gene lost 7 bases and the J gene lost 4 bases, with 12 bases spanning the gap.